This TCR beta chain was recovered during a study of OX40 agonist ivuxolimab in advanced cancers. Whole-study context: Partial responses were achieved by three patients, of whom one had hepatocellular carcinoma and two had cutaneous melanoma.

A remark on this clone: Its antigen remains unknown.

Germline-derived CDR1 and CDR2 are MGHRA and YSYEKL. The CDR3 extends over 13 amino acids. V gave up 4 bases and J gave up 5 bases; unmatched junction bases: 2. Some clones are missing from TCRdb's copy, which holds only in-frame ones; the method was immunoSEQ multiplex PCR. The sample lists 63,000 or so clones, approximately 91% occurring once. Study results and limitations: The specificity for antigen of the expanded peripheral T cells was not determined.

This rearrangement joins TRBV4-1 to TRBJ2-7; 10 bases align to TRBD1. Sequencing was performed on CD4+ or CD8+ T cells sorted from blood, taken in a trial of the OX40 agonist ivuxolimab. This TCR was sampled from an adult with an advanced solid tumor such as melanoma, head and neck, liver or kidney cancer. The CDR3 region has the DNA TGCGCCAGCAGCCCGACAGGGGGCAACGAGCAGTACTTC. Protein product: CASSPTGGNEQYF.